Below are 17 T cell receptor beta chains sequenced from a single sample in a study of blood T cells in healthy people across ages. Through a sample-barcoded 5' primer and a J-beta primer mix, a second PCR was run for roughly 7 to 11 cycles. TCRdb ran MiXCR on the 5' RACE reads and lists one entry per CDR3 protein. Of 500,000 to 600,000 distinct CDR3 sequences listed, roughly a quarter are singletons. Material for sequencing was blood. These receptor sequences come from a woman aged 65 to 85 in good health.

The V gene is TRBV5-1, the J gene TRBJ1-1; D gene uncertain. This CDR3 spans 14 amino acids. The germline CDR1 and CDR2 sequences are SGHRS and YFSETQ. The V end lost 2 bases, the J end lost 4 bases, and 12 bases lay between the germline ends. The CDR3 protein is CASSFNEGGTEAFF. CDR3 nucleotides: TGCGCCAGCAGCTTCAATGAGGGAGGCACTGAAGCTTTCTTT.

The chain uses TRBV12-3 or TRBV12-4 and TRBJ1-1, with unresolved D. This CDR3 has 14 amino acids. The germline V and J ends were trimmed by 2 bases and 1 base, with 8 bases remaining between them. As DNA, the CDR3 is TGTGCCAGCAGTTTATCCGGGGAGAACACTGAAGCTTTCTTT. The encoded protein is CASSLSGENTEAFF.

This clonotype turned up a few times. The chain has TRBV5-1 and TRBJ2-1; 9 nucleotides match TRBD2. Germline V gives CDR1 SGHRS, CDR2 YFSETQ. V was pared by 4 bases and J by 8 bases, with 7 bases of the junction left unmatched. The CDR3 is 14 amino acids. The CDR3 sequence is CASSPLSGGDEQFF. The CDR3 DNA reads TGCGCCAGCAGCCCCCTTAGCGGGGGAGATGAGCAGTTCTTC.

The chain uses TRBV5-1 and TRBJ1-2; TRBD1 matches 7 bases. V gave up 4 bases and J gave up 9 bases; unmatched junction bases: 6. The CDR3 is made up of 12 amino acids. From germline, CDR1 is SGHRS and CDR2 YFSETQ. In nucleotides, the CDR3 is TGCGCCAGCAGCGAGGGACAGACTAGCTACACCTTC. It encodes CASSEGQTSYTF. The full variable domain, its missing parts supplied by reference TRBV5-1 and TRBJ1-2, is KAGVTQTPRYLIKTRGQQVTLSCSPISGHRSVSWYQQTPGQGLQFLFEYFSETQRNKGNFPGRFSGRQFSNSRSEMNVSTLELGDSALYLCASSEGQTSYTFGSGTRLTVV.

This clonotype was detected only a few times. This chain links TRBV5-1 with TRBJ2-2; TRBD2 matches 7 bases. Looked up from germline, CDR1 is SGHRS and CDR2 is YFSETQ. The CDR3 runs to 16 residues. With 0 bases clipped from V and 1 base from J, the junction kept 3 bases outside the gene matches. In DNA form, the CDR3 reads TGCGCCAGCAGCTTGGAAGCTAGCGGGAACACCGGGGAGCTGTTTTTT. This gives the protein CASSLEASGNTGELFF.

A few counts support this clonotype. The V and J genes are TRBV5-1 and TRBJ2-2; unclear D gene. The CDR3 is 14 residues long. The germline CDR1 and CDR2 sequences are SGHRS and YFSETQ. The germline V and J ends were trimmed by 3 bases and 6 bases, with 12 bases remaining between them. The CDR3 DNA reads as TGCGCCAGCAGCTCCTCGGTGTCCCCCGGGGAGCTGTTTTTT. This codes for CASSSSVSPGELFF.

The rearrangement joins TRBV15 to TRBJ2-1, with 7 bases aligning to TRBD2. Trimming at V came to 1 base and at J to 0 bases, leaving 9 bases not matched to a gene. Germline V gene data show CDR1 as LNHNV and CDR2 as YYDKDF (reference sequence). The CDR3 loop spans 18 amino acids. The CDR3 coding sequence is TGTGCCACCAGCAGAGGGGGACCCGGGACTAACTCCTACAATGAGCAGTTCTTC. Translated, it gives CATSRGGPGTNSYNEQFF.

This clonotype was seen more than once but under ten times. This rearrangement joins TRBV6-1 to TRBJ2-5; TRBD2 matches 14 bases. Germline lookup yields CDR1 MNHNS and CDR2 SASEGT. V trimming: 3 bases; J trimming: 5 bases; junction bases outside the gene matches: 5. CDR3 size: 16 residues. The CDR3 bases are TGTGCCAGCAGTGAGACTAGCGGGGGGGCCCGGGAGACCCAGTACTTC. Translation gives CASSETSGGARETQYF.

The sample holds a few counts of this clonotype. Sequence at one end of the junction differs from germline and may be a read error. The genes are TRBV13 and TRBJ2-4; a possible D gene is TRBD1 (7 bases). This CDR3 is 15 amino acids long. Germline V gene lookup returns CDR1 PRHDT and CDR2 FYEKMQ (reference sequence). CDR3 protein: CASTQPRGAKNIQCF. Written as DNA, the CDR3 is TGTGCCAGCACCCAACCCAGGGGGGCCAAAAACATTCAGTGCTTC.

The CDR3 nucleotides are TGTGCCAGCAGCTTACGCCGGGATGAGCAGTTCTTC. Translation: CASSLRRDEQFF. The chain combines TRBV7-2 with TRBJ2-5, with D unresolved. TRBJ2-1 explains the end of the DNA better; the J call may be wrong. Germline CDR1 SGHTA, CDR2 FQGNSA. The CDR3 is 12 amino acids.

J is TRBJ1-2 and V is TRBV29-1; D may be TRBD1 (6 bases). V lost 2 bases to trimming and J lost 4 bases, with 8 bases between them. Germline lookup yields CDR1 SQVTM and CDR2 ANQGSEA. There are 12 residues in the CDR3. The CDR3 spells CSVEQGIYGYTF. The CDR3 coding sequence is TGCAGCGTTGAACAGGGGATCTATGGCTACACCTTC. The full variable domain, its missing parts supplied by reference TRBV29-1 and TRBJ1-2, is SAVISQKPSRDICQRGTSLTIQCQVDSQVTMMFWYRQQPGQSLTLIATANQGSEATYESGFVIDKFPISRPNLTFSTLTVSNMSPEDSSIYLCSVEQGIYGYTFGSGTRLTVV.

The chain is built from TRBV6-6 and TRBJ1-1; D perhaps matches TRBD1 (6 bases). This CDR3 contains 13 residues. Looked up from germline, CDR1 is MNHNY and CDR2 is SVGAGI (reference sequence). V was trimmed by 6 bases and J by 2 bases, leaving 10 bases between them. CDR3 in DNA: TGTGCCAGCAGAACACAGGGTAACACTGAAGCTTTCTTT. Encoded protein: CASRTQGNTEAFF.

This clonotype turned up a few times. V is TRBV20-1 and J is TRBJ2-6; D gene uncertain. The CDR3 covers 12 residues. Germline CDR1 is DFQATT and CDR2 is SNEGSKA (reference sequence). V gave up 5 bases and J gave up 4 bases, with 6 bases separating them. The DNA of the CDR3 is TGCAGTGCTTATTCGGGGGCCAACGTCCTGACTTTC. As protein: CSAYSGANVLTF.

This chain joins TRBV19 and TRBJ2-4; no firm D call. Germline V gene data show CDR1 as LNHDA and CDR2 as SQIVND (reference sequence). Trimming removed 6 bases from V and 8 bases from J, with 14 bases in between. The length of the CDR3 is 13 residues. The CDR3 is CASRGQVLDIQYF. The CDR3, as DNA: TGTGCCAGTAGAGGGCAGGTGTTGGACATTCAGTACTTC.

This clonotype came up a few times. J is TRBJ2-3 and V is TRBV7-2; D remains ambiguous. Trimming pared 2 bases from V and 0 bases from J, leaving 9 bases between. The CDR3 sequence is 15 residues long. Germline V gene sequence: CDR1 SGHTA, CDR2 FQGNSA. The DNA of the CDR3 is TGTGCCAGCAGCTTACAATCCTCTAGCACAGATACGCAGTATTTT. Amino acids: CASSLQSSSTDTQYF.

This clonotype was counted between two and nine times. DNA for the CDR3: TGTGCCAGCAGCGTAGCCGGGGGGTCGGTGACTGAAGCTTTCTTT. This codes for CASSVAGGSVTEAFF. The genes are TRBV9 and TRBJ1-1; D possibly corresponds to TRBD1 (5 bases). This CDR3 comprises 15 residues. Germline V gene lookup returns CDR1 SGDLS and CDR2 YYNGEE. V shed 0 bases and J shed 5 bases, with 14 bases lying between them.

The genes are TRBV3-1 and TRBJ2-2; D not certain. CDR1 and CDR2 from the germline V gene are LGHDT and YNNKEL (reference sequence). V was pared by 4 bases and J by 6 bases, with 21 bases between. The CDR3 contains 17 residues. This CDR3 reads CASSPRPSVALAGELFF. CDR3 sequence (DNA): TGTGCCAGCAGCCCTCGTCCAAGCGTCGCCCTGGCCGGGGAGCTGTTTTTT.